The 27 T cell receptor beta chains in this list originate from one sample, sequenced in a study of identifying expanded T cells in peripheral blood. The method was immunoSEQ multiplex PCR; TCRdb's version includes in-frame clones alone and lacks a portion of them. The sample has under 95,000 clones, about 89% seen once; the top ten hold 2.5% to 3%. The sequencing sample was made of blood. The origin of the receptors is a person aged 18 to 75 in good health.

This rearrangement joins TRBV7-8 to TRBJ2-7, with 9 bases identical to TRBD1. The ends lost 6 bases at V and 2 bases at J; junction bases unmatched: 8. The CDR3 sequence is 15 residues long. Germline CDR1 and CDR2: SGHVS and FQNEAQ. DNA of the CDR3: TGTGCCAGCAGGTTCGCCGGGACAGGGCCCTACGAGCAGTACTTC. Translated, it gives CASRFAGTGPYEQYF.

Here the CDR3 DNA reads TGCAGCGTTGGGACAGGGGGGGATGGCTACACCTTC. Protein product: CSVGTGGDGYTF. The genes are TRBV29-1 and TRBJ1-2; 10 bases fit TRBD1. CDR3 length: 12 amino acids. V lost 4 bases and J lost 6; bases outside the gene matches: 2. In germline, CDR1 is SQVTM, CDR2 ANQGSEA. Based on the CDR3 plus reference TRBV29-1 and TRBJ1-2, the full variable domain is SAVISQKPSRDICQRGTSLTIQCQVDSQVTMMFWYRQQPGQSLTLIATANQGSEATYESGFVIDKFPISRPNLTFSTLTVSNMSPEDSSIYLCSVGTGGDGYTFGSGTRLTVV.

CDR3 DNA sequence: TGCGCCAGCAGCTTAATAACCCTCCACGAGCAGTACTTC. Encoded protein: CASSLITLHEQYF. The chain couples TRBV5-1 to TRBJ2-7, with D uncertain. Germline CDR1 is SGHRS and CDR2 is YFSETQ. The CDR3 contains 13 residues. V dropped 2 bases and J dropped 5 bases, with 11 bases sitting between them.

The genes are TRBV6-5 and TRBJ2-3; no firm D call. V was pared by 7 bases and J by 5 bases, with 13 bases between. The germline CDR1 and CDR2 sequences are MNHEY and SVGAGI. CDR3 length equals 13 residues. The CDR3 sequence is CASTYIPGDTQYF. As DNA, the CDR3 is TGTGCCAGCACCTACATACCCGGAGATACGCAGTATTTT.

J is TRBJ2-1 and V is TRBV7-2; the D is unclear. The germline V gene has CDR1 SGHTA and CDR2 FQGNSA. Trimming shortened V by 5 bases and J by 5 bases, and 16 bases separated the two germline ends. This CDR3 spans 15 amino acids. The CDR3 coding sequence is TGTGCCAGCAGCCCCATAGCTTACCTTAACAATGAGCAGTTCTTC. It is translated as CASSPIAYLNNEQFF.

The chain employs TRBV9 and TRBJ2-2; TRBD2 agrees at 9 bases. The J segment lost 1 base and the V segment lost 0 bases, leaving 7 bases of the junction unmatched. CDR1 is SGDLS and CDR2 is YYNGEE in the germline V gene. This CDR3 contains 18 residues. CDR3 nucleotides: TGTGCCAGCAGCGTAGGGCTAGCGGGGACCCTGAACACCGGGGAGCTGTTTTTT. Residues: CASSVGLAGTLNTGELFF.

This clone appeared a single time. This chain joins TRBV5-5 and TRBJ2-3, with TRBD2 matching over 10 bases. Germline trimming cut 4 bases from V and 2 bases from J; bases unmatched to any gene: 7. The CDR3 extends over 16 amino acids. CDR1 is SGHKS and CDR2 is YYEKEE in the germline V gene (reference sequence). CDR3 region: CASSVGLAFLTDTQYF. CDR3 sequence (DNA): TGTGCCAGCAGCGTGGGACTAGCGTTTCTCACAGATACGCAGTATTTT.

This sequence joins TRBV9 and TRBJ2-5; the D gene is possibly TRBD2 (6 bases). The CDR3 is made up of 13 amino acids. With 3 bases removed from V and 4 bases from J, the gap between germline ends came to 10 bases. Germline CDR1 is SGDLS and CDR2 is YYNGEE. CDR3 in DNA: TGTGCCAGCAGCGACGGGACTGGAGAGACCCAGTACTTC. Translation: CASSDGTGETQYF. Full variable domain (rest looked up from reference TRBV9 and TRBJ2-5): DSGVTQTPKHLITATGQRVTLRCSPRSGDLSVYWYQQSLDQGLQFLIQYYNGEERAKGNILERFSAQQFPDLHSELNLSSLELGDSALYFCASSDGTGETQYFGPGTRLLVL.

The chain links TRBV5-1 to TRBJ1-2; 10 positions agree with TRBD1. V lost 3 bases to trimming and J lost 6 bases; unmatched junction nucleotides: 8. This CDR3 has 15 amino acids. The germline gives CDR1 SGHRS, CDR2 YFSETQ. The CDR3 coding sequence is TGCGCCAGCAGCTCAGCCGGGACAGGGGTTGATGGCTACACCTTC. This gives the protein CASSSAGTGVDGYTF.

V usage is TRBV5-8 and J usage is TRBJ1-2; D is ambiguous. The length of the CDR3 is 15 residues. V dropped 2 bases and J dropped 4 bases, with 15 bases sitting between them. Germline V lookup: CDR1 SGHTS, CDR2 YDEGEE. In DNA, the CDR3 is TGTGCCAGCAGCTTTCCAGCGAGCTCTCCCTATGGCTACACCTTC. It specifies CASSFPASSPYGYTF.

This chain uses TRBV2 with TRBJ2-7; D gene unclear. The CDR3 extends over 11 amino acids. The germline V gene has CDR1 SNHLY and CDR2 FYNNEI. V was cut by 2 bases and J by 11 bases, with 10 bases left in between. CDR3 region: CASSEMASKYF. CDR3 coding DNA: TGTGCCAGCAGTGAAATGGCCTCGAAGTACTTC.

The chain has TRBV7-6 and TRBJ1-1, with D uncertain. This CDR3 spans 19 amino acids. The germline V and J ends were trimmed by 2 bases and 6 bases, with 28 bases remaining between them. CDR1 and CDR2 from the germline V gene are SGHVS and FNYEAQ. In nucleotides, the CDR3 is TGTGCCAGCAGCTTAAATCGCGGGGAGCGGGGTATCCTAGGGCCTGAAGCTTTCTTT. Translation: CASSLNRGERGILGPEAFF.

V is TRBV27 and J is TRBJ2-6; D is possibly TRBD2 (6 bases). This CDR3 region has 16 residues. The V end was cut by 3 bases, the J end by 2 bases, with 11 bases between. Germline V gives CDR1 MNHEY, CDR2 SMNVEV (reference sequence). Here the CDR3 reads CASSLGLTPGANVLTF. As DNA, the CDR3 is TGTGCCAGCAGTTTGGGACTGACTCCTGGGGCCAACGTCCTGACTTTC.

J is TRBJ2-3 and V is TRBV5-4; maybe TRBD2 (6 bases). Deletions cut 7 bases from V and 2 bases from J, with 14 bases between. Germline V lookup: CDR1 SGHNT, CDR2 YYREEE (reference sequence). This CDR3 is 14 amino acids long. CDR3 DNA: TGTGCCAGCGCCACCGGAGGGGACACAGATACGCAGTATTTT. Translated, it gives CASATGGDTDTQYF.

The rearrangement links TRBV4-2 to TRBJ2-7; 7 bases fit TRBD1. CDR1 is LGHNA, CDR2 YNFKEQ, per germline. V was pared by 4 bases and J by 5 bases, with 11 bases of the junction left unmatched. The CDR3 consists of 15 residues. In nucleotides, the CDR3 is TGTGCCAGCAGCCGTCAAAACAGGGGTGGGAACGAGCAGTACTTC. Translated, it gives CASSRQNRGGNEQYF.

The chain couples TRBV28 to TRBJ1-1, with unresolved D. The V gene lost 3 bases and the J gene lost 5 bases, with 10 bases spanning the gap. The CDR3 consists of 13 residues. From germline, CDR1 is MDHEN and CDR2 SYDVKM. DNA for the CDR3: TGTGCCAGCAGTTTGATGCGGCCGACTGAAGCTTTCTTT. This encodes CASSLMRPTEAFF.

The chain links TRBV28 to TRBJ1-4; D is possibly TRBD1 (6 bases). The CDR3 is made up of 14 amino acids. Deletions cut 5 bases from V and 6 bases from J, with 13 bases between. Germline CDR1 MDHEN, CDR2 SYDVKM. The CDR3 loop reads CASSPPGEDEKLFF. The CDR3 region has the DNA TGTGCCAGCAGTCCACCAGGGGAAGATGAAAAACTGTTTTTT. The complete variable domain, with remaining parts taken from reference TRBV28 and TRBJ1-4, reads DVKVTQSSRYLVKRTGEKVFLECVQDMDHENMFWYRQDPGLGLRLIYFSYDVKMKEKGDIPEGYSVSREKKERFSLILESASTNQTSMYLCASSPPGEDEKLFFGSGTQLSVL.

V and J are TRBV19 and TRBJ1-1; D is undetermined. Trimming pared 6 bases from V and 2 bases from J, leaving 16 bases between. CDR1 is LNHDA and CDR2 is SQIVND in the germline V gene (reference sequence). CDR3 length equals 15 residues. CDR3 residues: CASRREGSANTEAFF. The CDR3, as DNA: TGTGCCAGTAGACGCGAAGGGAGCGCAAACACTGAAGCTTTCTTT.

The CDR3 DNA reads TGTGCCAGCAAGAGCCTAGCGGGGACTGAAGAGACCCAGTACTTC. Residues: CASKSLAGTEETQYF. The chain uses TRBV5-6 and TRBJ2-5; 9 positions match TRBD2. CDR1 and CDR2 from the germline V gene are SGHDT and YYEEEE. The length of the CDR3 is 15 residues. V shed 6 bases and J 3 bases; nucleotides not matched to a gene: 9.

The chain employs TRBV6-5 and TRBJ2-7; 11 bases map to TRBD2. This CDR3 region has 15 residues. The junction had 6 bases not matched to a gene; V was cut back by 5 bases and J by 3 bases. Germline lookup yields CDR1 MNHEY and CDR2 SVGAGI. The CDR3 reads CASSRAGTSGYEQYF. CDR3 nucleotide sequence: TGTGCCAGCAGTCGAGCCGGGACTAGCGGCTACGAGCAGTACTTC.

This chain joins TRBV6-6 and TRBJ1-6; D perhaps matches TRBD1 (5 bases). Trimming stripped 4 bases from V and 7 bases from J, with 14 bases between. Germline CDR1 reads MNHNY; CDR2 reads SVGAGI (reference sequence). The CDR3 runs 15 residues. CDR3 DNA: TGTGCCAGCAGTTCCGACGGACGGGGGAATTCACCCCTCCACTTT. The encoded protein is CASSSDGRGNSPLHF.

This clone has only one observation. V gene TRBV6-5 combines with J gene TRBJ2-7; D might be TRBD1 or TRBD2, each matching 5 bases. The length of the CDR3 is 16 residues. CDR1 is MNHEY and CDR2 is SVGAGI in the germline V gene. Trimming shortened V by 2 bases and J by 1 base, and 15 bases separated the two germline ends. CDR3 in DNA: TGTGCCAGCAGTTACCGGGGCGCTATCGAGTCCTACGAGCAGTACTTC. It encodes CASSYRGAIESYEQYF.

The rearrangement uses TRBV25-1 and TRBJ2-1; the D gene is possibly TRBD2 (5 bases). The CDR3 length is 14 residues. Germline CDR1 MGHDK, CDR2 SYGVNS. V was shortened by 1 base and J by 2 bases, with 6 bases between the two germline ends. In DNA form, the CDR3 reads TGTGCCAGCAGTGAATCCGGGGCCTACAATGAGCAGTTCTTC. Residues: CASSESGAYNEQFF.

The rearrangement links TRBV5-1 to TRBJ2-7, with 8 nucleotides matching TRBD2. After removal of 0 bases from V and 3 bases from J, the junction contained 5 bases not matched to a gene. CDR3 length equals 15 residues. Germline loops: CDR1 SGHRS, CDR2 YFSETQ. CDR3 DNA: TGCGCCAGCAGCTTGGACGGGAGGGTACTCTACGAGCAGTACTTC. Translation gives CASSLDGRVLYEQYF.

The chain employs TRBV30 and TRBJ2-7; D not resolved. Germline V gene sequence: CDR1 GTSNPN, CDR2 SVGIG (reference sequence). The CDR3 spans 11 residues. Trimming took 4 bases from V and 7 from J, leaving 11 bases between them. This CDR3 reads CAWTRSGEQYF. The CDR3 region has the DNA TGTGCCTGGACCCGTTCTGGAGAGCAGTACTTC.

This clone occurred a few times. V usage is TRBV2 and J usage is TRBJ2-7; a weak D match, TRBD1 (6 bases). This CDR3 has 13 amino acids. CDR1 is SNHLY, CDR2 FYNNEI, per germline. V lost 4 bases and J lost 6, with 13 bases in between. The CDR3 is CASSGLGGSEQYF. The DNA of the CDR3 is TGTGCCAGCAGTGGACTTGGGGGCTCCGAGCAGTACTTC.

Notes on this clone: Germline and junction disagree at one end, which may indicate a read error. The CDR3, as DNA: TGTGCTAGCAGCACGGGACCACTCGGTGGGCAAGAGACCCAGTACTTC. This codes for CASSTGPLGGQETQYF. The chain carries TRBV7-7 and TRBJ2-5; D possibly matches TRBD1 or TRBD2 (5 bases each). There are 16 residues in the CDR3. The germline CDR1 and CDR2 sequences are SSHAT and FNYEAQ (reference sequence).